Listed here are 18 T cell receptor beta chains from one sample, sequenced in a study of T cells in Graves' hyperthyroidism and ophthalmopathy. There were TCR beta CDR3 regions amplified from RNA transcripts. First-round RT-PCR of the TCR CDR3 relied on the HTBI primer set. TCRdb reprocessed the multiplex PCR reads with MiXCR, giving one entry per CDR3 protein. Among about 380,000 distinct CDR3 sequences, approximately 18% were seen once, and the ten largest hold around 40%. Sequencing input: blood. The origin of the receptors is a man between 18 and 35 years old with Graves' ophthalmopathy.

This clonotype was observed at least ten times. In nucleotides, the CDR3 is TGTGCCAGCAGCGTGTTCGGGAACACTGAAGCTTTCTTT. Protein product: CASSVFGNTEAFF. This rearrangement joins TRBV7-3 to TRBJ1-1, with D uncertain. Germline V gives CDR1 SGHTA, CDR2 FQGTGA. This CDR3 has 13 amino acids. The V gene lost 5 bases and the J gene lost 1 base, with 8 bases spanning the gap.

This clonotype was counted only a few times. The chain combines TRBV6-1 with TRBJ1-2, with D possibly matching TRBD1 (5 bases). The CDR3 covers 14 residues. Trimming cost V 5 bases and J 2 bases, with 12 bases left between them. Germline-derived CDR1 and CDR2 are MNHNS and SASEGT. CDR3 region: CASSRARGNYGYTF. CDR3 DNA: TGTGCCAGCAGTAGGGCCCGGGGGAACTATGGCTACACCTTC.

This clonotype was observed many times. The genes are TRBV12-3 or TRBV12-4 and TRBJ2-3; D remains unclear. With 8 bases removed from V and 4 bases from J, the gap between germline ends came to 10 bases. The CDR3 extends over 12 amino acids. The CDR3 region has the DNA TGTGCCAGCGATCGGAACGCAGATACGCAGTATTTT. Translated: CASDRNADTQYF.

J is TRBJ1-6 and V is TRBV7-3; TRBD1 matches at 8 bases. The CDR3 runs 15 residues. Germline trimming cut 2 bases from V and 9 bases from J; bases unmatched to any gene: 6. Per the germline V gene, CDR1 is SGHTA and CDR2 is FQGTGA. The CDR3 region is CASSLLGQGGSPLHF. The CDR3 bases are TGTGCCAGCAGCTTACTAGGACAGGGAGGTTCACCCCTCCACTTT.

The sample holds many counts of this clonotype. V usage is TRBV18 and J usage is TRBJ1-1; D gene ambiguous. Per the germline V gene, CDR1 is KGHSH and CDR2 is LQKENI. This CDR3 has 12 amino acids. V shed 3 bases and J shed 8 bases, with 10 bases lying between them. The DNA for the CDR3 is TGTGCCAGCTCACCGTCTTCCGGAGAAGCTTTCTTT. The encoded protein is CASSPSSGEAFF.

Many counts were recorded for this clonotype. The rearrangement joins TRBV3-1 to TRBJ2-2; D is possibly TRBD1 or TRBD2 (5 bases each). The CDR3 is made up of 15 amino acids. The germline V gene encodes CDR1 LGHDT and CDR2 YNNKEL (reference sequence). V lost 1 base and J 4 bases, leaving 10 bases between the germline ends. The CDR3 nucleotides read TGTGCCAGCAGCCAAGGGTCGGGGACCACCGGGGAGCTGTTTTTT. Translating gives CASSQGSGTTGELFF. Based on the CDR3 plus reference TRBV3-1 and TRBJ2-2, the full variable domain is DTAVSQTPKYLVTQMGNDKSIKCEQNLGHDTMYWYKQDSKKFLKIMFSYNNKELIINETVPNRFSPKSPDKAHLNLHINSLELGDSAVYFCASSQGSGTTGELFFGEGSRLTVL.

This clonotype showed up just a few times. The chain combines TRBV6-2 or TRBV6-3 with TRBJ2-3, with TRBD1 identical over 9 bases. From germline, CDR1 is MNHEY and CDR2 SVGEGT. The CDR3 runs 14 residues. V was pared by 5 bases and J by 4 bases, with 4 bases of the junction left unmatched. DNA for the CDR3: TGTGCCAGCAGTGACAGGGGGGTCTCAGATACGCAGTATTTT. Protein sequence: CASSDRGVSDTQYF.

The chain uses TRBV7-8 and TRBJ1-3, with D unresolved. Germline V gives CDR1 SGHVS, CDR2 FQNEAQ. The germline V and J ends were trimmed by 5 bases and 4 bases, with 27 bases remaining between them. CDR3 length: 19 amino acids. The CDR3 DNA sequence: TGTGCCAGCAGCCCGTACAGTGACCCGGCAAGGTTGGGGGGAAACACCATATATTTT. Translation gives CASSPYSDPARLGGNTIYF.

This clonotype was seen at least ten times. This chain's CDR3 is CASSRRGQSYEQYF. For the CDR3, the DNA is TGTGCCAGCAGCCGTAGAGGACAGAGCTACGAGCAGTACTTC. The rearrangement uses TRBV7-8 and TRBJ2-7; D may be TRBD1 (6 bases). Trimming removed 5 bases at V and 3 bases at J, with 14 bases between. CDR1 and CDR2 (germline): SGHVS, FQNEAQ. The CDR3 has 14 residues.

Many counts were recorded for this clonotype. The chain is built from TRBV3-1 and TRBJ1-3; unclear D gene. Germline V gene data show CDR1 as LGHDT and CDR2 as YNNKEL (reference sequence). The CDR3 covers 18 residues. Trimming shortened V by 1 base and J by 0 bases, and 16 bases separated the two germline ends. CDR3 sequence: CASSQVGPLPVSGNTIYF. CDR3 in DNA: TGTGCCAGCAGCCAAGTCGGGCCGCTACCTGTCTCTGGAAACACCATATATTTT. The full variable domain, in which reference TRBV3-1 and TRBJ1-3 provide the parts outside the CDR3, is DTAVSQTPKYLVTQMGNDKSIKCEQNLGHDTMYWYKQDSKKFLKIMFSYNNKELIINETVPNRFSPKSPDKAHLNLHINSLELGDSAVYFCASSQVGPLPVSGNTIYFGEGSWLTVV.

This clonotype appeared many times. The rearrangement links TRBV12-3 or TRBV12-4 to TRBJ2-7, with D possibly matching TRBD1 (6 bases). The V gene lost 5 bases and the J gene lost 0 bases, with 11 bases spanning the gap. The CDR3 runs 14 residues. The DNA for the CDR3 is TGTGCCAGCAGTCTCCAGGGGAGCTCCTACGAGCAGTACTTC. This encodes CASSLQGSSYEQYF.

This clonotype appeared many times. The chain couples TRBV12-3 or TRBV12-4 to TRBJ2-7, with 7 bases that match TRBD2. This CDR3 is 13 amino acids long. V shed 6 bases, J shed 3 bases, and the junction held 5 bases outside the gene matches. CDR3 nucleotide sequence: TGTGCCAGCAGACCGAGGACTAGCTACGAGCAGTACTTC. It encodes CASRPRTSYEQYF.

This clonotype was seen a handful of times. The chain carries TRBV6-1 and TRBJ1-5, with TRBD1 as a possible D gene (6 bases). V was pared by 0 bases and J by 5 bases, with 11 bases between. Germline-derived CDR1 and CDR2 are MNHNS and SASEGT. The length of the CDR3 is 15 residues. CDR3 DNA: TGTGCCAGCAGTGAAGCGATTGGGGGCCATCAGCCCCAGCATTTT. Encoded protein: CASSEAIGGHQPQHF.

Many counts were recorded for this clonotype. The CDR3 coding sequence is TGTGCCAGCAACAGGGACAACACCGGGGAGCTGTTTTTT. Translation gives CASNRDNTGELFF. The rearrangement uses TRBV6-1 and TRBJ2-2, with TRBD1 as a possible D gene (6 bases). The CDR3 covers 13 residues. The V and J ends lost 7 bases and 2 bases respectively, with 8 bases between them. Germline V gives CDR1 MNHNS, CDR2 SASEGT.

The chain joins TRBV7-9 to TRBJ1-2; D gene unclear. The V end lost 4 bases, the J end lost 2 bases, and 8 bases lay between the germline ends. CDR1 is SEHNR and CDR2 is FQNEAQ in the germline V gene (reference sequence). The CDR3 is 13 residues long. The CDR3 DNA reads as TGTGCCAGCAGCTCAACGACGAACTATGGCTACACCTTC. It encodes CASSSTTNYGYTF.

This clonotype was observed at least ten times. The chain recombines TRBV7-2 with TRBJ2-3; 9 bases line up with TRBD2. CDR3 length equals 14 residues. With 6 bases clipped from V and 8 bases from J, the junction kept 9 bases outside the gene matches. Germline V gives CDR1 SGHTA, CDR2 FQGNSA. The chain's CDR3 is CASSQNAGGGTQYF. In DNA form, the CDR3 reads TGTGCCAGCAGTCAAAACGCGGGGGGGGGTACGCAGTATTTT.

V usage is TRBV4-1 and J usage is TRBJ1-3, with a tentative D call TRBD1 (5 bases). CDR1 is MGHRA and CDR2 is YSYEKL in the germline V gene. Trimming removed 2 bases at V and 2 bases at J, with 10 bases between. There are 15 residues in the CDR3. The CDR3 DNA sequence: TGCGCCAGCAGCCAATCCGGGACGGCTGGAAACACCATATATTTT. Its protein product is CASSQSGTAGNTIYF.

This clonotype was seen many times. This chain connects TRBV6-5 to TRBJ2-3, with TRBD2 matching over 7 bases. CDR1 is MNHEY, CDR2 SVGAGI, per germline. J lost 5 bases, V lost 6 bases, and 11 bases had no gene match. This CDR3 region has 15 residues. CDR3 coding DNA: TGTGCCAGCAGCCGCATGGGGGGGGTGAGAGATACGCAGTATTTT. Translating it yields CASSRMGGVRDTQYF.